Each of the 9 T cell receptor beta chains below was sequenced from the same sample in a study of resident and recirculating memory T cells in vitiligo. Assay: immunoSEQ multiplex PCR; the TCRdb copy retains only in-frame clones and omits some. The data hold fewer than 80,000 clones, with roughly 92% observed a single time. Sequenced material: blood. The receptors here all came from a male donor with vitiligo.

As DNA, the CDR3 is TGTGCCAGCAGTAGCGACAGGGGGCCAACCTACGAGCAGTACTTC. Residues: CASSSDRGPTYEQYF. V is TRBV6-5 and J is TRBJ2-7; 10 bases line up with TRBD1. V lost 5 bases, J lost 2 bases, and 6 bases stayed unmatched. The CDR3 is 15 residues long. CDR1 and CDR2 (germline): MNHEY, SVGAGI.

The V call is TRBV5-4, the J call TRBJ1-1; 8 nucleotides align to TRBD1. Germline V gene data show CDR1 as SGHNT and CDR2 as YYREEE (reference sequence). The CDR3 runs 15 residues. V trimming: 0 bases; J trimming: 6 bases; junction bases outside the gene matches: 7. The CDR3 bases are TGTGCCAGCAGCTTGGGGTTCGCAGGGGGCCCTGAAGCTTTCTTT. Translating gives CASSLGFAGGPEAFF.

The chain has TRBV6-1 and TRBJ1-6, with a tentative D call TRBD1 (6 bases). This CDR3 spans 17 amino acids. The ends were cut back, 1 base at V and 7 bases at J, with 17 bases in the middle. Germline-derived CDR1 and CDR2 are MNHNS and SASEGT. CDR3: CASSEGVTGMGNSPLHF. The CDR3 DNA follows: TGTGCCAGCAGTGAAGGAGTTACAGGGATGGGGAATTCACCCCTCCACTTT.

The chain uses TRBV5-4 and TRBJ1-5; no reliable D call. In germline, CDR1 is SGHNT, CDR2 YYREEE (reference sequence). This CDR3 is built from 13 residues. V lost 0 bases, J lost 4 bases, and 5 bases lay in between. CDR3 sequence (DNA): TGTGCCAGCAGCTTGGATATGAATCAGCCCCAGCATTTT. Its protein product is CASSLDMNQPQHF.

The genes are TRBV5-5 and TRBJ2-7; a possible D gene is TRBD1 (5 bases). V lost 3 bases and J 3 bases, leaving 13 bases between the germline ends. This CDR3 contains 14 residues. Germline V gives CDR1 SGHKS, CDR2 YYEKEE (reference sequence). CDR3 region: CASSSQTAYYEQYF. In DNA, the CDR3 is TGTGCCAGCAGCTCCCAGACAGCTTACTACGAGCAGTACTTC.

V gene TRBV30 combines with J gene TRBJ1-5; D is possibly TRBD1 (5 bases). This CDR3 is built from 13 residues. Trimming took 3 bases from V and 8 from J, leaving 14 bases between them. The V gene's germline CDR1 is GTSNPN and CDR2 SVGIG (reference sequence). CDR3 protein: CAWSPGPREPQHF. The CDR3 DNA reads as TGTGCCTGGAGCCCGGGCCCCAGGGAGCCCCAGCATTTT. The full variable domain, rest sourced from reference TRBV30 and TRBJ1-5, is SQTIHQWPATLVQPVGSPLSLECTVEGTSNPNLYWYRQAAGRGLQLLFYSVGIGQISSEVPQNLSASRPQDRQFILSSKKLLLSDSGFYLCAWSPGPREPQHFGDGTRLSIL.

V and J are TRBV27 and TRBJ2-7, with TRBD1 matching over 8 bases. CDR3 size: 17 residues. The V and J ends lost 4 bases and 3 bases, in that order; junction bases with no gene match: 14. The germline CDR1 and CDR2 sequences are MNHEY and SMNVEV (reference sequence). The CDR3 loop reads CASSSRTGQFPFYEQYF. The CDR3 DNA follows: TGTGCCAGCAGTTCCCGGACAGGGCAGTTTCCTTTCTACGAGCAGTACTTC.

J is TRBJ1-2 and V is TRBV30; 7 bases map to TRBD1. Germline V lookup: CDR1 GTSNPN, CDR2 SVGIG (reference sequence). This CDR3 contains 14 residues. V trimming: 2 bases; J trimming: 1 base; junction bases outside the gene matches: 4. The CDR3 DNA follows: TGTGCCTGGAGTCAGGCAGGGGGTAACTATGGCTACACCTTC. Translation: CAWSQAGGNYGYTF.

Here the CDR3 reads CASSYSRLRSSYEQYF. The CDR3 DNA sequence: TGTGCCAGCAGTTACTCCCGACTGAGAAGCTCCTACGAGCAGTACTTC. The chain combines TRBV6-5 with TRBJ2-7; D gene uncertain. Between the trimmed V and J ends, which lost 0 bases and 0 bases, there was a span of 12 bases. Per germline, CDR1 MNHEY and CDR2 SVGAGI. This CDR3 has 16 residues.